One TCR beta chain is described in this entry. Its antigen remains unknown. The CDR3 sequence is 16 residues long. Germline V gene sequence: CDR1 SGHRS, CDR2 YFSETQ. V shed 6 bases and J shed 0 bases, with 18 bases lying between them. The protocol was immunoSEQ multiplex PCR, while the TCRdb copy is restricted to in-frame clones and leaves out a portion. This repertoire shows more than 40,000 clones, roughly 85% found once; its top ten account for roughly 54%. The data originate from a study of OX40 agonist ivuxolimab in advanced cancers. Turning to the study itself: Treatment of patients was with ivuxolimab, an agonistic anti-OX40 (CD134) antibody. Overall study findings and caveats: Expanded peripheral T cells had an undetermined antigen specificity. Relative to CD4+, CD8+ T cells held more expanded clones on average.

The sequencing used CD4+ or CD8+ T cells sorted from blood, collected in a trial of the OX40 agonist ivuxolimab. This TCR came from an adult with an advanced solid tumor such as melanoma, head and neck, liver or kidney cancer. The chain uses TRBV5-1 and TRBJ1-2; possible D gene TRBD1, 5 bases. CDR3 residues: CASKGSWAQTNYGYTF. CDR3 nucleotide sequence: TGCGCCAGCAAGGGGTCTTGGGCACAGACTAACTATGGCTACACCTTC.